The TCR beta chain described here comes from a study of blood T cell repertoires in COVID-19. From germline, CDR1 is MNHNY and CDR2 SVGAGI (reference sequence). This CDR3 is 11 amino acids long. The germline V and J ends were trimmed by 7 bases and 7 bases, with 11 bases remaining between them. Source study methods: Counts of nucleated cells, estimated from reference gene primer amplification, were obtained. Only in-frame clones appear in the TCRdb table, and some are missing; sequencing was by immunoSEQ multiplex PCR. The D gene and trimming were derived from the DNA, and the V and J assignments and clone size from that table. The repertoire holds about 200,000 clones, with more than 70% as singletons.

Input material: peripheral blood. This TCR was sampled from a man aged 18 to 30 with active or convalescent COVID-19. The V and J genes are TRBV6-6 and TRBJ2-7; perhaps TRBD1 as D (6 bases). The CDR3 here is CASKQGEEQYF. The CDR3 DNA reads as TGTGCCAGCAAACAGGGCGAGGAGCAGTACTTC.